Listed here is a single T cell receptor (beta chain). Its antigen remains unknown. One entry per CDR3 protein, without DNA, is what TCRdb gives after re-calling the 5' RACE reads. With over 250,000 distinct CDR3 sequences in the sample, the ten largest clones hold roughly 4.2%. This entry comes from a study of T cells expressing NK-cell markers. On the study more broadly: Sequencing covered eight donors, seven HCMV-seropositive and one seronegative. Study outcomes and limitations: Six or seven donors had dominant NKG2C+ clonotypes that comprised about 1.0-8% of their CD8+ T cells. Nothing established the HCMV specificity of expanded NKG2C+ T cell clones. These clonotypes additionally ranked first within the CD3+CD56-NKG2C+ fraction of a few donors.

Per the germline V gene, CDR1 is SGHTA and CDR2 is FQGNSA. The CDR3 totals 16 residues. The clonotype was recovered from a woman between 18 and 70 years old in good health. V usage is TRBV7-2 and J usage is TRBJ2-5; TCRdb calls TRBD2, which cannot be checked without DNA. Sequenced: blood T cells: a sorted CD56 or NKG2C T cell subset, CD4+ or CD8+ T cells, or bulk PBMC T cells (not recorded which). This CDR3 reads CASSLELAGLQETQYF. The whole variable domain, filled in from reference TRBV7-2 and TRBJ2-5, reads GAGVSQSPSNKVTEKGKDVELRCDPISGHTALYWYRQSLGQGLEFLIYFQGNSAPDKSGLPSDRFSAERTGGSVSTLTIQRTQQEDSAVYLCASSLELAGLQETQYFGPGTRLLVL.